This is a list of T cell receptor beta chains from one sample in a study of cytomegalovirus exposure and HLA in healthy donors. Clones were read by immunoSEQ multiplex PCR, and TCRdb kept only the in-frame ones, dropping some. The table lists about 120,000 clones, 76% of them singletons. Sequencing was carried out using PBMCs. The receptors shown here come from a woman aged 40 to 49 in good health and CMV-seropositive. Each CDR3 is given with its conserved first and last residue. Each record gives: V gene, J gene, clone size, D gene, CDR3 DNA, CDR3 protein. The D gene is left open where the match is weak. For some rows the clone size is stated as once, few or many, or as a class when expanded; others skip it.

>TRBV18|TRBJ1-5|few|NA
TGTGCCAGCTCACCCGGACATATAAATCAGCCCCAGCATTTT
CASSPGHINQPQHF
>TRBV10-1|TRBJ1-2|NA|NA
TGCGCCAGCAGCCGGGACACTGCCTATGGCTACACCTTC
CASSRDTAYGYTF
>TRBV6-5|TRBJ2-7|few|NA
TGTGCCAGCAGTTACAGGGACTCCCTCTACGAGCAGTACTTC
CASSYRDSLYEQYF
>TRBV30|TRBJ1-4|NA|NA
TGTGCCTGGAGGCGGCCGTCAGCAACTAATGAAAAACTGTTTTTT
CAWRRPSATNEKLFF
>TRBV6-5|TRBJ1-1|NA|TRBD1
TGTGCCAGCTCCTCGTCCGACAGGGGGAGGACTGAAGCTTTCTTT
CASSSSDRGRTEAFF
>TRBV6-6|TRBJ1-3|NA|NA
TGTGCCAGCAGTTTGGCGGGTATTGGAAACACCATATATTTT
CASSLAGIGNTIYF
>TRBV27|TRBJ1-6|NA|TRBD1
TGTGCCAGCAGTTCCCGGACAGGGCGCTCCTATAATTCACCCCTCCACTTT
CASSSRTGRSYNSPLHF
>TRBV21-1|TRBJ2-1|NA|NA
TGTGCCAGCCCCCCCTCGACAGGGGCGAATGAGCAGTTCTTC
CASPPSTGANEQFF
>TRBV2|TRBJ2-2|NA|NA
TGTGCCAGCACCCCCTTCGGGAGTGACTCCGGGGAGCTGTTTTTT
CASTPFGSDSGELFF
>TRBV29-1|TRBJ2-5|NA|NA
TGCAGCCTTTCTACAGGGTCGGTCGGGGAGACCCAGTACTTC
CSLSTGSVGETQYF
>TRBV7-6|TRBJ2-3|NA|NA
TGTGCCAGCAGCTCCCCTTGGGGCGGAGATACGCAGTATTTT
CASSSPWGGDTQYF
>TRBV7-3|TRBJ1-1|once|NA
TGTGCCAGCAGCATCGGGACTTCTAACACTGAAGCTTTCTTT
CASSIGTSNTEAFF
>TRBV5-6|TRBJ2-7|NA|TRBD1
TGTGCCAGCAGCTTATGGGGGACAGGGGACGAGCAGTACTTC
CASSLWGTGDEQYF
>TRBV5-8|TRBJ2-5|once|NA
TGTGCCAGCAGCGTTTGGACCCGAGGGTTAGAGACCCAGTACTTC
CASSVWTRGLETQYF
>TRBV6-5|TRBJ2-3|once|TRBD2
TGTGCCAGCAGTTACTCCGGCGGGGGATTCACAGATACGCAGTATTTT
CASSYSGGGFTDTQYF
>TRBV6-1|TRBJ1-5|NA|TRBD1
TGTGCCAGCAGAACCGGGACAGTTTCAGTCCCCCAGCATTTT
CASRTGTVSVPQHF
>TRBV2|TRBJ1-2|NA|NA
TGTGCCAGCTCGGTGTTCGAAGGCTACACCTTC
CASSVFEGYTF
>TRBV2|TRBJ1-4|NA|NA
TGTGCCAGCAGTGACCGGGGGGCCGGTGAAAAACTGTTTTTT
CASSDRGAGEKLFF
>TRBV5-8|TRBJ1-2|NA|NA
TGTGCCAGCAGCTTGGACCACTCCGGGTCCCCCTATGGCTACACCTTC
CASSLDHSGSPYGYTF
>TRBV6-1|TRBJ2-1|NA|NA
TGTGCCAGCAGTGAACCCACTTTGGTAGCCAGCTCCTACAATGAGCAGTTCTTC
CASSEPTLVASSYNEQFF
>TRBV7-9|TRBJ1-1|NA|TRBD1
TGTGCCAGCAGCCGGGACAGTGGTTGGGCTTTCTTT
CASSRDSGWAFF
>TRBV11-3|TRBJ2-3|NA|NA
TGTGCCAGCAGCTTAGGTTTGTGGGGGGGCCAAGATACGCAGTATTTT
CASSLGLWGGQDTQYF
>TRBV19|TRBJ2-2|few|NA
TGTGCCAGTACCAGTCCGGGGAACACCGGGGAGCTGTTTTTT
CASTSPGNTGELFF